This T cell receptor beta chain was sequenced in a study of CD8 T cells in Susac syndrome. Overall study: Clinical remission applied to fewer than ten sequenced Susac syndrome patients, and roughly 6 had active disease.

With random hexamers, reverse transcription was performed on roughly 0.5 to 1 ug of RNA. A single record per CDR3 protein comes from TCRdb applying MiXCR to the immunoSEQ multiplex PCR reads. The table lists roughly 110,000 distinct CDR3 sequences, approximately 95% of them singletons, with 0.41% in the top ten. Sequenced: CD8+ T cells from PBMCs. The sequence was collected from a human donor with Susac syndrome.

The CDR3 region has the DNA TGTGCCAGCAGCGTAGGTGAGTCAGGTCAGCCCCAGCATTTT. Protein: CASSVGESGQPQHF. The V and J genes are TRBV9 and TRBJ1-5; no firm D call. The ends were cut back, 0 bases at V and 6 bases at J, with 10 bases in the middle. CDR1 SGDLS and CDR2 YYNGEE come from the germline V gene. The CDR3 extends over 14 amino acids.